The 8 T cell receptor beta chains below were found in one sample sequenced in a study of T-cell memory formation after mild COVID-19. From the 5' RACE reads, TCRdb called clonotypes with MiXCR, one entry per CDR3 protein. In the table there are hundreds of thousands of distinct CDR3 sequences, about 20% of which are singletons. The specimen was PBMCs or a T cell subset sorted from them (not recorded which). The source of these receptors is an adult woman who had mild COVID-19 (a few samples of this study predate the infection). Cell type and time point are not known.

The chain joins TRBV12-3 or TRBV12-4 to TRBJ1-2; 7 nucleotides line up with TRBD1. The length of the CDR3 is 13 residues. The ends lost 5 bases at V and 6 bases at J; junction bases unmatched: 6. The CDR3 DNA sequence: TGTGCCAGCAGTCGACCAGGGGGGGATGGCTACACCTTC. Residues: CASSRPGGDGYTF.

The genes are TRBV30 and TRBJ2-7; D ambiguous. Deletions cut 0 bases from V and 5 bases from J, with 14 bases between. Looked up from germline, CDR1 is GTSNPN and CDR2 is SVGIG (reference sequence). CDR3 length: 14 amino acids. The CDR3: CAWSVIGGNNEQYF. The CDR3 DNA reads TGTGCCTGGAGTGTAATTGGTGGCAACAACGAGCAGTACTTC.

This clonotype was counted a few times. This rearrangement joins TRBV3-1 to TRBJ2-1; D is possibly TRBD1 (5 bases). This CDR3 region has 20 residues. The V gene lost 0 bases and the J gene lost 7 bases, with 28 bases spanning the gap. CDR1 and CDR2 (germline): LGHDT, YNNKEL (reference sequence). CDR3 nucleotides: TGTGCCAGCAGCCAAGATCTTGGCAGGGCAGGGTTCCTCTGGGTGAATGAGCAGTTCTTC. It specifies CASSQDLGRAGFLWVNEQFF.

The rearrangement uses TRBV5-1 and TRBJ2-7, with D possibly TRBD1 on 5 matching bases. Germline V gives CDR1 SGHRS, CDR2 YFSETQ. CDR3 length: 17 amino acids. The V gene lost 4 bases and the J gene lost 6 bases, with 26 bases spanning the gap. The CDR3 here is CASSLLQGGSSFSEQYF. The CDR3 DNA follows: TGCGCCAGCAGCCTTCTCCAGGGCGGCAGCAGCTTCTCCGAGCAGTACTTC.

The rearrangement joins TRBV12-3 or TRBV12-4 to TRBJ2-7; 14 nucleotides line up with TRBD2. J was trimmed by 3 bases and V by 5 bases; bases with no gene match: 6. The CDR3 totals 16 residues. CDR3 in DNA: TGTGCCAGCAGTCGCCCGGGACTAGCGGGGGACTACGAGCAGTACTTC. This gives the protein CASSRPGLAGDYEQYF.

This clonotype has more than one count but fewer than ten. J is TRBJ2-3 and V is TRBV7-3; 9 bases line up with TRBD1. The CDR3 contains 14 residues. Trimming removed 5 bases from V and 4 bases from J; junction bases left unmatched: 4. Germline V gene data show CDR1 as SGHTA and CDR2 as FQGTGA. CDR3 sequence reads: CASSPDRGSDTQYF. CDR3 DNA: TGTGCCAGCAGCCCGGACAGGGGCTCAGATACGCAGTATTTT.

Ten or more counts support this clonotype. This chain joins TRBV12-3 or TRBV12-4 and TRBJ2-3; D remains unclear. The CDR3 has 11 residues. Trimming cost V 3 bases and J 6 bases, with 4 bases left between them. For the CDR3, the DNA is TGTGCCAGCAGTTTCAGTGATACGCAGTATTTT. Encoded protein: CASSFSDTQYF.

The chain is built from TRBV5-1 and TRBJ2-1; 9 bases match TRBD1. Trimming at V came to 0 bases and at J to 2 bases, leaving 15 bases not matched to a gene. Germline V gene lookup returns CDR1 SGHRS and CDR2 YFSETQ. The CDR3 runs 20 residues. The CDR3 is CASSLGDRESPQRAYNEQFF. The DNA for the CDR3 is TGCGCCAGCAGCTTGGGGGACAGGGAGTCCCCCCAACGAGCCTACAATGAGCAGTTCTTC.